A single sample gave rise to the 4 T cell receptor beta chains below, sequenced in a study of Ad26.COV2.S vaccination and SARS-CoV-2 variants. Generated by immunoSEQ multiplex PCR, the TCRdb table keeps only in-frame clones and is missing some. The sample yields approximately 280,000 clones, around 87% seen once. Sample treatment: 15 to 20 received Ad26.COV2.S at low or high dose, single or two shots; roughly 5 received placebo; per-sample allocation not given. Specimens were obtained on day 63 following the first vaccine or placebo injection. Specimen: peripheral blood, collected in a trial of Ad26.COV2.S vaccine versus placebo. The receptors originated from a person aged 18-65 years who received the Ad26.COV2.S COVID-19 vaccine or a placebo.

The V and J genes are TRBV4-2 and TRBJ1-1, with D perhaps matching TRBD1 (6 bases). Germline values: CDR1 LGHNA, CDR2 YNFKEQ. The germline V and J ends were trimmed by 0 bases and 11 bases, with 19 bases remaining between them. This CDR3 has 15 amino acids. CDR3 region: CASSQEGVRGAGAFF. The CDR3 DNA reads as TGTGCCAGCAGCCAAGAGGGGGTGCGGGGGGCTGGGGCTTTCTTT.

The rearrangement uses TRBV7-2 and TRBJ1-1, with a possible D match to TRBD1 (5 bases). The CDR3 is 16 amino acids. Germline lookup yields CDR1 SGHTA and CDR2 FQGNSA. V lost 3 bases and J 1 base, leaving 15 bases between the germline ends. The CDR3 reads CASSLTRDLRNTEAFF. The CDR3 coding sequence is TGTGCCAGCAGCTTGACCCGGGACTTGAGGAACACTGAAGCTTTCTTT.

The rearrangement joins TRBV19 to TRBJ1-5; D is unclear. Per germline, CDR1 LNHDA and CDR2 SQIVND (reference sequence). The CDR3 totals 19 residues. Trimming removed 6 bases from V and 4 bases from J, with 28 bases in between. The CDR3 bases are TGTGCCAGTAGGCCAACGGGCGTGGGCCTCTCCGGAGGGAATCAGCCCCAGCATTTT. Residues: CASRPTGVGLSGGNQPQHF.

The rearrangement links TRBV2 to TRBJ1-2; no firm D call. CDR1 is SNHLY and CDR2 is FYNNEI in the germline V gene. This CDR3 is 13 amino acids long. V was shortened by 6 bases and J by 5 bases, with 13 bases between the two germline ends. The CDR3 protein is CASRDRTRYGYTF. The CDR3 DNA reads TGTGCCAGCAGAGACCGTACGCGATATGGCTACACCTTC.